The sequence of this T cell receptor beta chain was determined in a study of T-cell reconstitution after alpha-beta-depleted transplantation in children. CDR3 length equals 15 residues. Germline CDR1 SGHAT, CDR2 FQNNGV. The V end lost 6 bases, the J end lost 3 bases, and 16 bases lay between the germline ends. Preparing the TCRbeta library involved the use of unique molecular identifiers. Each CDR3 protein gets one entry after TCRdb re-called the PCR reads with MiXCR. The data contain about 360,000 distinct CDR3 sequences, roughly 14% of them singletons. This clonotype was observed many times. The source of this sequence is a human donor who donated a stem cell graft to a child with Fanconi anemia. The rearrangement joins TRBV11-2 to TRBJ2-3; a weak D match, TRBD2 (5 bases). The specimen was PBMCs, collected from the stem cell graft. CDR3 in amino acids: CASRDWTPGTDTQYF. CDR3 sequence (DNA): TGTGCCAGCAGAGACTGGACTCCTGGGACAGATACGCAGTATTTT.